Below, one T cell receptor beta chain is given with its context. This specimen belongs to a study of blood T cell repertoires in COVID-19. Study context: Italy, Spain and the United States were the sources of the convalescent and acute COVID-19 samples. T cells, B-cell-depleted T cells, or PBMCs supplied cDNA or gDNA.

Original handling: Amplified reference gene primers provided the basis for estimating nucleated cell counts. Some clones are missing from TCRdb's copy, which holds only in-frame ones; the method was immunoSEQ multiplex PCR. V, J and clone size were drawn from that table, and D and trimming were deduced from the DNA. The sample has tens of thousands of clones, about 80% seen once. The CDR3 extends over 13 amino acids. Trimming pared 1 base from V and 3 bases from J, leaving 6 bases between. CDR1 is SGHTA, CDR2 FQGNSA, per germline. The TCR comes from a woman between 70 and 85 years old with acute or convalescent COVID-19. Sequencing was performed on peripheral blood. The chain combines TRBV7-2 with TRBJ1-1; possibly TRBD1 for D (5 bases). The CDR3 reads CASSLGGDTEAFF. In nucleotides, the CDR3 is TGTGCCAGCAGCTTAGGGGGGGACACTGAAGCTTTCTTT.